Shown below are 5 T cell receptor beta chains from a single sample sequenced in a study of CD8 T cells in ankylosing spondylitis. TCRdb independently ran MiXCR on the 5' RACE reads; one entry per CDR3 protein. The repertoire holds about 360,000 distinct CDR3 sequences, with roughly 22% as singletons. The sample consisted of blood, either unsorted or a sorted T cell fraction (not recorded which). These receptors came from a male donor with ankylosing spondylitis or in good health (not recorded which).

The CDR3, as DNA: TGTGCCAGCAGCTCATGGGACAAAGGGACGAGCACAGATACGCAGTATTTT. Residues: CASSSWDKGTSTDTQYF. V gene TRBV7-2 combines with J gene TRBJ2-3; possible D gene TRBD1, 6 bases. Trimming took 4 bases from V and 0 from J, leaving 17 bases between them. Looked up from germline, CDR1 is SGHTA and CDR2 is FQGNSA. This CDR3 has 17 amino acids.

This clonotype was detected only a few times. This rearrangement joins TRBV6-5 to TRBJ1-2; tentative D call: TRBD1 (6 bases). V lost 1 base to trimming and J lost 4 bases, with 13 bases between them. The length of the CDR3 is 15 residues. The germline V gene has CDR1 MNHEY and CDR2 SVGAGI. DNA of the CDR3: TGTGCCAGCAGTTACTTTGGGGGGCTCGGCTATGGCTACACCTTC. Protein sequence: CASSYFGGLGYGYTF.

This clonotype has more than one count but fewer than ten. The chain uses TRBV5-1 and TRBJ2-2; 9 bases map to TRBD1. CDR3 length: 17 amino acids. Germline lookup yields CDR1 SGHRS and CDR2 YFSETQ. The ends lost 1 base at V and 2 bases at J; junction bases unmatched: 6. The CDR3, as DNA: TGCGCCAGCAGCTTGTATCCGGGACAGGGCAACACCGGGGAGCTGTTTTTT. It specifies CASSLYPGQGNTGELFF. The variable domain in full, with the rest retrieved from reference TRBV5-1 and TRBJ2-2, is KAGVTQTPRYLIKTRGQQVTLSCSPISGHRSVSWYQQTPGQGLQFLFEYFSETQRNKGNFPGRFSGRQFSNSRSEMNVSTLELGDSALYLCASSLYPGQGNTGELFFGEGSRLTVL.

In this sample, this clonotype turned up once. This rearrangement joins TRBV28 to TRBJ2-7; possible D gene TRBD1, 5 bases. Trimming took 1 base from V and 7 from J, leaving 11 bases between them. In germline, CDR1 is MDHEN, CDR2 SYDVKM. The CDR3 covers 13 residues. This CDR3 reads CASSLFRVGEQYF. CDR3 coding DNA: TGTGCCAGCAGTTTATTCAGGGTGGGGGAGCAGTACTTC.

This clonotype was seen a few times. The chain recombines TRBV11-2 with TRBJ1-1, with a tentative D call TRBD1 (5 bases). CDR3 size: 14 residues. From germline, CDR1 is SGHAT and CDR2 FQNNGV. Trimming took 3 bases from V and 8 from J, leaving 16 bases between them. CDR3 nucleotide sequence: TGTGCCAGCAGCTTGGCGGGGCCCAGACTAGAAGCTTTCTTT. Translating gives CASSLAGPRLEAFF.